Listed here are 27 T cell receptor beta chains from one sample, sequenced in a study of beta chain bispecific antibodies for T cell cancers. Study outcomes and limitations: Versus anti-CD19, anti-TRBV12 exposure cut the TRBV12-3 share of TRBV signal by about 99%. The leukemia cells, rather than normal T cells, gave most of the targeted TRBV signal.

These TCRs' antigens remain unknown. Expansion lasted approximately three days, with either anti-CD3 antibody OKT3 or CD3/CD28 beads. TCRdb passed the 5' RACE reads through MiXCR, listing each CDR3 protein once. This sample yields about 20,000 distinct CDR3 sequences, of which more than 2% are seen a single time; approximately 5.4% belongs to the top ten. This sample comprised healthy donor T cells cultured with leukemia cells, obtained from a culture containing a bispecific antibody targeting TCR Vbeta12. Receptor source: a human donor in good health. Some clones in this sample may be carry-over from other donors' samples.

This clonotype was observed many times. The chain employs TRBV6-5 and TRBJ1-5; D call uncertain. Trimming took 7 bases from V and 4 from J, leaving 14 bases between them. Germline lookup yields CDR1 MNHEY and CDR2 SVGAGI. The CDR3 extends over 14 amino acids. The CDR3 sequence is CASMSRADNQPQHF. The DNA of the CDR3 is TGTGCCAGCATGTCCCGGGCCGATAATCAGCCCCAGCATTTT.

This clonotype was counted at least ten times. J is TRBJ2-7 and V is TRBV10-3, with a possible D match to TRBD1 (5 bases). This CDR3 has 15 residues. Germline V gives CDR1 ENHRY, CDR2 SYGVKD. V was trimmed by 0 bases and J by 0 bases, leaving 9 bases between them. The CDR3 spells CAISESGLPSYEQYF. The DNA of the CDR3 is TGTGCCATCAGTGAGTCGGGGCTGCCCTCCTACGAGCAGTACTTC.

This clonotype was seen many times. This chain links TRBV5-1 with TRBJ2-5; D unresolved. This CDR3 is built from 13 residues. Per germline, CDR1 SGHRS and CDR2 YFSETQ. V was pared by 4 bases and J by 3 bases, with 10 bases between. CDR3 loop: CASSPTEEETQYF. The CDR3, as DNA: TGCGCCAGCAGCCCAACAGAAGAAGAGACCCAGTACTTC.

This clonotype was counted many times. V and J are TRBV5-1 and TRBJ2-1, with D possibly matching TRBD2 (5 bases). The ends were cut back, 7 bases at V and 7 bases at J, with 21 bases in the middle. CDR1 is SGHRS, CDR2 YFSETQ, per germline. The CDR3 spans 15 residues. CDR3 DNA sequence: TGCGCCAGCTACACAGATTCGGGATATAAAAATGAGCAGTTCTTC. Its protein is CASYTDSGYKNEQFF.

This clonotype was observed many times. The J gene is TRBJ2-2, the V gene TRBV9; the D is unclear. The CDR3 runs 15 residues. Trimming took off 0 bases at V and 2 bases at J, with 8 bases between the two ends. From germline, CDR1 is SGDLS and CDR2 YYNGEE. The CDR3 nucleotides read TGTGCCAGCAGCGTAGGTTGGGGAAACACCGGGGAGCTGTTTTTT. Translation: CASSVGWGNTGELFF.

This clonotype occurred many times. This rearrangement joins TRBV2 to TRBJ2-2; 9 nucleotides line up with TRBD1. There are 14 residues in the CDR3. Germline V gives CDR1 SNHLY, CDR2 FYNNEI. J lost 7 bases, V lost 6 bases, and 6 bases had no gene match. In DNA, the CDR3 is TGTGCCAGCAGGGACAGGGGATATTTCGGGGAGCTGTTTTTT. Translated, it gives CASRDRGYFGELFF.

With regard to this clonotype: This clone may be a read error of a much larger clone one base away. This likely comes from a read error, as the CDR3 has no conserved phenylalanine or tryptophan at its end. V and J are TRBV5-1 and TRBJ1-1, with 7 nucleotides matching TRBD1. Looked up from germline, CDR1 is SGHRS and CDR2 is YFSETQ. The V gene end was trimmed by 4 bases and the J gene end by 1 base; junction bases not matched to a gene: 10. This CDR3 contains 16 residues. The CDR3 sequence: CASSPGDRTPNTEAFL. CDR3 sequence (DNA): TGCGCCAGCAGCCCGGGGGACAGAACTCCGAACACTGAAGCTTTCCTT.

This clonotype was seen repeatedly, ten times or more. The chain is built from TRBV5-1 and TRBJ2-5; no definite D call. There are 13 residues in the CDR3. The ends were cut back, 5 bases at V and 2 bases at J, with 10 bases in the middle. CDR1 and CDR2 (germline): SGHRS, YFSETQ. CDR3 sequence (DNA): TGCGCCAGCAGTCAAGTCTTACAAGAGACCCAGTACTTC. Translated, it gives CASSQVLQETQYF.

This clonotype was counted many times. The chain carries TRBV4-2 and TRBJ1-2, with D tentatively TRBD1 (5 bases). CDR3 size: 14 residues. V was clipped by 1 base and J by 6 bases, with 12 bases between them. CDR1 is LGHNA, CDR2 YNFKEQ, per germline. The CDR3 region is CASSQVGDPNGYTF. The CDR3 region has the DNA TGTGCCAGCAGCCAAGTGGGGGACCCCAATGGCTACACCTTC.

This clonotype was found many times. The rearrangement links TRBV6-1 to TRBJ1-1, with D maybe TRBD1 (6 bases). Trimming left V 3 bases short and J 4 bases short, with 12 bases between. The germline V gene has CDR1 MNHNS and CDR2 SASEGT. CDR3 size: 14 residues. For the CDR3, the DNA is TGTGCCAGCAGTGATCAGGGGTTGAGCACTGAAGCTTTCTTT. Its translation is CASSDQGLSTEAFF.

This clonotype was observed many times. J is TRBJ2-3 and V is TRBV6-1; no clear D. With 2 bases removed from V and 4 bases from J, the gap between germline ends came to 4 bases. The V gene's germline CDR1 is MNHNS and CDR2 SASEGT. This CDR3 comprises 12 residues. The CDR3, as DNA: TGTGCCAGCAGTGAATCCGCAGATACGCAGTATTTT. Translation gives CASSESADTQYF.

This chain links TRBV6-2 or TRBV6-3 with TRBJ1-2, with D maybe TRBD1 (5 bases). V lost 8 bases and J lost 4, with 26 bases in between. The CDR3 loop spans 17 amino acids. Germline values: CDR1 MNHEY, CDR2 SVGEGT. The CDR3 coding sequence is TGTGCCAGCTACGAACGGGGCCGCGGTGCCGGGGCCTATGGCTACACCTTC. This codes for CASYERGRGAGAYGYTF.

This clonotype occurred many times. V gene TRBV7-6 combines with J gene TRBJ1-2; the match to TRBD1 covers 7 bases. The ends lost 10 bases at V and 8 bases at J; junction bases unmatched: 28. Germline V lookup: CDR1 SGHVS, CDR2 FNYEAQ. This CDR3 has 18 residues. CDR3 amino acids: CATVNLRDRYRGPRGYTF. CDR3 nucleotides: TGTGCCACCGTAAACCTTCGGGACCGCTACAGGGGCCCCAGGGGCTACACCTTC.

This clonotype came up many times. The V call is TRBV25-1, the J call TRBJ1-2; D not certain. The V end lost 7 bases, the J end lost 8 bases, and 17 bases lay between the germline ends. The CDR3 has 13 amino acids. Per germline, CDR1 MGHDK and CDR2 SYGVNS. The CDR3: CASTGGPRAGYTF. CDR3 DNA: TGTGCCAGCACCGGTGGCCCCCGAGCAGGCTACACCTTC.

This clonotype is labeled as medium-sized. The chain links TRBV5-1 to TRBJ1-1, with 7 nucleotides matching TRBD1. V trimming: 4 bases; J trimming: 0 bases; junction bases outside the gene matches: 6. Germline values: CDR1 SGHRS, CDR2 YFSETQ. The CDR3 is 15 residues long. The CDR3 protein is CASSDQQGMNTEAFF. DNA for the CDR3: TGCGCCAGCAGCGACCAACAGGGGATGAACACTGAAGCTTTCTTT.

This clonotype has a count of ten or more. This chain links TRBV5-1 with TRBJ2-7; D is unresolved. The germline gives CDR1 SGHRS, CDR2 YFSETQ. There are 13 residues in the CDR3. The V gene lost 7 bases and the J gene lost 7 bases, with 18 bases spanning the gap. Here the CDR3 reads CASHTEFWGEQYF. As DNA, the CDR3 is TGCGCCAGCCACACGGAGTTTTGGGGAGAGCAGTACTTC.

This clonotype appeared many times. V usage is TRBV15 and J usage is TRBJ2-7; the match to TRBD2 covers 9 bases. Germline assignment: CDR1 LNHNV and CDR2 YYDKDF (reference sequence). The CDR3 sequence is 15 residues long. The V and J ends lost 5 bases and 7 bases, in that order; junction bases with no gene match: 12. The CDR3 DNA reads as TGTGCCACCAGCGAGGGACTAGCCCGTCCGGGAGAGCAGTACTTC. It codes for CATSEGLARPGEQYF.

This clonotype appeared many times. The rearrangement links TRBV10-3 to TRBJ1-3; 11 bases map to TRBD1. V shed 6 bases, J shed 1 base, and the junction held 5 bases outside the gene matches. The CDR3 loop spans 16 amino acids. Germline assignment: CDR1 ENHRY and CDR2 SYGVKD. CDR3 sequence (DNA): TGTGCCATCAGCTTCGGACAGGGGGCATCTGGAAACACCATATATTTT. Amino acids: CAISFGQGASGNTIYF.

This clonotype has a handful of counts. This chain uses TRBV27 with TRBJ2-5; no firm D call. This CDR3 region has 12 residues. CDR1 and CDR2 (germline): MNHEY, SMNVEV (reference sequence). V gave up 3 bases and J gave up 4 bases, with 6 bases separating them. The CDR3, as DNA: TGTGCCAGCAGTTTGTATGGAGAGACCCAGTACTTC. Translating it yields CASSLYGETQYF.

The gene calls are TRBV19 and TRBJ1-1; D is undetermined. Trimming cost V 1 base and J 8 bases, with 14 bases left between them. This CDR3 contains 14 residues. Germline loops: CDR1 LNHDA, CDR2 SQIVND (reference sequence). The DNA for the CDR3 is TGTGCCAGTAGTATAGGCGGCGTGGCCGTAGAAGCTTTCTTT. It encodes CASSIGGVAVEAFF.

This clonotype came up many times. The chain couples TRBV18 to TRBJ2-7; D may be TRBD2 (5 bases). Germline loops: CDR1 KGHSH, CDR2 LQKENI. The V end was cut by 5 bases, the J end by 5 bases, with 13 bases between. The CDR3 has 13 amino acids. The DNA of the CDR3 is TGTGCCAGCTCATCCACCACTAGGGACGAGCAGTACTTC. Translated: CASSSTTRDEQYF.

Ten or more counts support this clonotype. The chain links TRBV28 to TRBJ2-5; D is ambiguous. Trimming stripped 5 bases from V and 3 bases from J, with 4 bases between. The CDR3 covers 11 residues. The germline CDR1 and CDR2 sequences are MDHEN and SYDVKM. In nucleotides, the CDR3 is TGTGCCAGCAGTGTCAAAGAGACCCAGTACTTC. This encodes CASSVKETQYF. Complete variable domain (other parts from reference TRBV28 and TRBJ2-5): DVKVTQSSRYLVKRTGEKVFLECVQDMDHENMFWYRQDPGLGLRLIYFSYDVKMKEKGDIPEGYSVSREKKERFSLILESASTNQTSMYLCASSVKETQYFGPGTRLLVL.

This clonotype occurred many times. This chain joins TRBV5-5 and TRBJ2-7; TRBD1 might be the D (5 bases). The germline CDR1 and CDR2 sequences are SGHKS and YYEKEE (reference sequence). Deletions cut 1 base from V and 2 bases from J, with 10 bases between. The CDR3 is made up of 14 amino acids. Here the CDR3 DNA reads TGTGCCAGCAGCTTGAGGTGGGGCCCCTACGAGCAGTACTTC. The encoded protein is CASSLRWGPYEQYF.

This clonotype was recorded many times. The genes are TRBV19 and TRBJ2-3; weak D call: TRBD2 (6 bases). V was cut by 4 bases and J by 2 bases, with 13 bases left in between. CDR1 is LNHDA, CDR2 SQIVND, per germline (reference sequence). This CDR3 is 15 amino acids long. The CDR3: CASSSMAGNTDTQYF. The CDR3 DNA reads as TGTGCCAGTAGTAGTATGGCGGGGAACACAGATACGCAGTATTTT.

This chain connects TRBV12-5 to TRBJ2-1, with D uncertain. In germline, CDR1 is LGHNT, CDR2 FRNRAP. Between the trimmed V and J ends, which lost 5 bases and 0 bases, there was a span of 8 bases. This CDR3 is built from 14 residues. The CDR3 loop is CASGPPVSYNEQFF. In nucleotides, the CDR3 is TGTGCTAGTGGTCCCCCGGTCTCCTACAATGAGCAGTTCTTC.

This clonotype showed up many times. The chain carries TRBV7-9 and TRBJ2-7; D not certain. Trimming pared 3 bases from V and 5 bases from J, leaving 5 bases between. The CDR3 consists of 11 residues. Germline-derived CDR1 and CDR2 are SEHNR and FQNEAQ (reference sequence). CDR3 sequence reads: CASSFGDEQYF. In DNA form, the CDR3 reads TGTGCCAGCAGCTTCGGAGACGAGCAGTACTTC.

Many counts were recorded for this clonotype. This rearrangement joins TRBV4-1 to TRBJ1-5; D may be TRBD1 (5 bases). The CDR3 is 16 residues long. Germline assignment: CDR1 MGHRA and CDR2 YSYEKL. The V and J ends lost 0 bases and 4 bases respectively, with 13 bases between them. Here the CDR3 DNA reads TGCGCCAGCAGCCAAGATGCAGGGAGTGGTAATCAGCCCCAGCATTTT. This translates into CASSQDAGSGNQPQHF.